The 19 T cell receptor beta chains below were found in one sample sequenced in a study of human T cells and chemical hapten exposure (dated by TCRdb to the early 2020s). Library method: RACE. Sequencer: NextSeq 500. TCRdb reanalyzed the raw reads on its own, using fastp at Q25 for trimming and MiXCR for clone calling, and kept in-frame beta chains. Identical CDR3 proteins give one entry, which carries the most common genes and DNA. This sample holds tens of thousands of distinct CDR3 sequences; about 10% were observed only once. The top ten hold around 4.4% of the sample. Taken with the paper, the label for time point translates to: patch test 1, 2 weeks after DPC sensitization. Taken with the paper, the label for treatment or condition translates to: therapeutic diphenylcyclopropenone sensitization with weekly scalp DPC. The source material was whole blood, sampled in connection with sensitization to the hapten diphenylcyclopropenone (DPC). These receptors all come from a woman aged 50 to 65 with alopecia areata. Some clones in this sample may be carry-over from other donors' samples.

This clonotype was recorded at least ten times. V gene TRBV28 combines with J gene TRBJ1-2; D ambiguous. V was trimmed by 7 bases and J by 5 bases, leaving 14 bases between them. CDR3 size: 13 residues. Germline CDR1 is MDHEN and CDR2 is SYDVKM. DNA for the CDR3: TGTGCCAGCAACCCACGGGGTGGGTATGGCTACACCTTC. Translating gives CASNPRGGYGYTF.

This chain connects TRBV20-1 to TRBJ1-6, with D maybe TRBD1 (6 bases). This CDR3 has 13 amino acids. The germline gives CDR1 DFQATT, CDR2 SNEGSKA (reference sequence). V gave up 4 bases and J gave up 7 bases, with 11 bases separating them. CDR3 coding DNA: TGCAGTGCTAAAAGGACAGCCAATTCACCCCTCCACTTT. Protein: CSAKRTANSPLHF.

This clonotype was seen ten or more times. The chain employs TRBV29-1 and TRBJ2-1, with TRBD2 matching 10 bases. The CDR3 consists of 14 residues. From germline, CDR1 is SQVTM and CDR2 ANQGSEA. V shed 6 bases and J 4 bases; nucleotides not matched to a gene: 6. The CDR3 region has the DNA TGCAGCGTGGTCCCTAGCGGGAGATACAATGAGCAGTTCTTC. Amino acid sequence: CSVVPSGRYNEQFF.

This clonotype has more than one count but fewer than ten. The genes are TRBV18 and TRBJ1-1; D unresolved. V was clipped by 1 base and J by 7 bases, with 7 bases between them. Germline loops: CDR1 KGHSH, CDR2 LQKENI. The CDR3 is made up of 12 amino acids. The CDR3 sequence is CASSPQTIEAFF. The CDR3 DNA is TGTGCCAGCTCACCACAGACAATTGAAGCTTTCTTT.

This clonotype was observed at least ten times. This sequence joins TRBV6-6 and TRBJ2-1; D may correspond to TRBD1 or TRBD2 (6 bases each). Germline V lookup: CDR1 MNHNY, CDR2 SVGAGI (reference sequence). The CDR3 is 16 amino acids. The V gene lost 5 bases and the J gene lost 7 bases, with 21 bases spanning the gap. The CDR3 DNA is TGTGCCAGCAGTCAACAAGGGGGAGGCCCTTTGAATGAGCAGTTCTTC. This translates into CASSQQGGGPLNEQFF.

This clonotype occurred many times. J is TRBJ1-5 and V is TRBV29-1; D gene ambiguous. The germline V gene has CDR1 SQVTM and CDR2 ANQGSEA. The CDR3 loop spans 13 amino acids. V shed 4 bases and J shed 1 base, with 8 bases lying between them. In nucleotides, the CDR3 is TGCAGCGTTGCGATGACCAGCAATCAGCCCCAGCATTTT. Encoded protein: CSVAMTSNQPQHF.

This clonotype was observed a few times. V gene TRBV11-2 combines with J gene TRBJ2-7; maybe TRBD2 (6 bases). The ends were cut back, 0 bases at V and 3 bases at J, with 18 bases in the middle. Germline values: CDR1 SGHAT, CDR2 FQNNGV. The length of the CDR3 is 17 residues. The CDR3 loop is CASSLEVLGLHNYEQYF. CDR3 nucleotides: TGTGCCAGCAGCTTAGAGGTACTCGGACTACACAACTACGAGCAGTACTTC.

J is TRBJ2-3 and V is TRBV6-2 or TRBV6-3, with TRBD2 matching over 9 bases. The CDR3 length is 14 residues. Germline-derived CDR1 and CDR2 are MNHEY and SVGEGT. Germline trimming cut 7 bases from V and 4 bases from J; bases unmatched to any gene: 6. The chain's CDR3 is CASIRAGGSDTQYF. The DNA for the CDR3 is TGTGCCAGCATTAGAGCGGGAGGATCAGATACGCAGTATTTT.

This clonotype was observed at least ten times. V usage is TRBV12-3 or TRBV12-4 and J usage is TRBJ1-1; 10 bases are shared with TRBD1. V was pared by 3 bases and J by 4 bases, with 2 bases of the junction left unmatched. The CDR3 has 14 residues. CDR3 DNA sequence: TGTGCCAGCAGTTTCGGGACAGGGGTCACTGAAGCTTTCTTT. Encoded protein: CASSFGTGVTEAFF.

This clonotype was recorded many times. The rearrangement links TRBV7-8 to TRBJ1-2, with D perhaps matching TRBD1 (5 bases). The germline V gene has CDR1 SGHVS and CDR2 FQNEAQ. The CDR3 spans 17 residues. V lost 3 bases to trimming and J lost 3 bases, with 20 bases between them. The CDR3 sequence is CASSFLHRGLRDYGYTF. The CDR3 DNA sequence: TGTGCCAGCAGCTTTCTGCACCGTGGGCTCAGGGACTATGGCTACACCTTC.

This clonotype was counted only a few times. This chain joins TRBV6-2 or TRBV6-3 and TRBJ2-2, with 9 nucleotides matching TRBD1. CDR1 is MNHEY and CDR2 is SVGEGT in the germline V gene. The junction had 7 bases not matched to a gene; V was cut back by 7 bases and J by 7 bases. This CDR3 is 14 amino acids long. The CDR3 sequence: CASTRTGDGGELFF. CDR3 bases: TGTGCCAGCACCCGGACAGGGGACGGCGGGGAGCTGTTTTTT.

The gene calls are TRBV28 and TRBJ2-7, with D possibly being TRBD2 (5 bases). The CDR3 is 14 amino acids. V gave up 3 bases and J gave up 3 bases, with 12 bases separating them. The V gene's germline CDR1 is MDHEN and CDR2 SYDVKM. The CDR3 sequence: CASSFEGSYYEQYF. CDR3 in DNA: TGTGCCAGCAGTTTTGAGGGAAGCTACTACGAGCAGTACTTC.

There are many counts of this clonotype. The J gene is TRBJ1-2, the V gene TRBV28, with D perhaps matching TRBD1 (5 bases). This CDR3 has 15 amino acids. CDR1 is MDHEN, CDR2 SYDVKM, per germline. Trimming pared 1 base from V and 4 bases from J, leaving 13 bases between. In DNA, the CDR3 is TGTGCCAGCAGTTTATTAGGGGCGGCCCCCTATGGCTACACCTTC. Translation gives CASSLLGAAPYGYTF.

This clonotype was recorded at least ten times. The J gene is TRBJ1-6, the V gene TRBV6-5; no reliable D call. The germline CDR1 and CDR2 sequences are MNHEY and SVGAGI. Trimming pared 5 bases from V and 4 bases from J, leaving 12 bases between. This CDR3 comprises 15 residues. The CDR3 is CASSRQGSYNSPLHF. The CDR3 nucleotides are TGTGCCAGCAGTCGCCAAGGGTCGTATAATTCACCCCTCCACTTT.

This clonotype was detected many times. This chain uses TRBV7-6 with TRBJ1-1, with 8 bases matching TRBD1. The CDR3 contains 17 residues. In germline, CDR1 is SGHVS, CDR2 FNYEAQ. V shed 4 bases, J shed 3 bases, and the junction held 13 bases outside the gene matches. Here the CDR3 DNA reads TGTGCCAGCAGCTCCAGGGACAGGCTCCTCTCGGACACTGAAGCTTTCTTT. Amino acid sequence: CASSSRDRLLSDTEAFF.

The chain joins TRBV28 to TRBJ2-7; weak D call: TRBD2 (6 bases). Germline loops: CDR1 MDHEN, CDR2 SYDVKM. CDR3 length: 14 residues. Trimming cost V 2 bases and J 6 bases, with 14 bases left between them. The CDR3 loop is CASSLPPGTSEQYF. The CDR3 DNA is TGTGCCAGCAGTTTACCCCCGGGGACTTCCGAGCAGTACTTC.

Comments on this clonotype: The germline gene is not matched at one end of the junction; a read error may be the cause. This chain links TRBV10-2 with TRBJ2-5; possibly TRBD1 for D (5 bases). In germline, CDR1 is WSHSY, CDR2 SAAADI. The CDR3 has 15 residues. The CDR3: CVSSDPRGWQETQYF. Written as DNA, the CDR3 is TGCGTCAGCAGTGACCCTAGGGGTTGGCAAGAGACCCAGTACTTC.

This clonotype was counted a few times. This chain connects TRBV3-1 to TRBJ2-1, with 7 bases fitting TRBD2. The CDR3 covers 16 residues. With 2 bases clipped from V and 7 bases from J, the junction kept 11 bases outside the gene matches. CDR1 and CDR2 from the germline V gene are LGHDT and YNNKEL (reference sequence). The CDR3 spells CASSQSKAGSLNEQFF. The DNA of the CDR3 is TGTGCCAGCAGCCAATCAAAAGCGGGAAGTCTTAATGAGCAGTTCTTC.

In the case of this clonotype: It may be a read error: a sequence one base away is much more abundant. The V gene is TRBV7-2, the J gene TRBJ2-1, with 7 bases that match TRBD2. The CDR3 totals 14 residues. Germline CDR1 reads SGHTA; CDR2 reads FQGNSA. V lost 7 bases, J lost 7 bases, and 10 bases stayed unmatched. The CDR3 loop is CASKLGGSGNEQFF. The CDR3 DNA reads TGTGCCAGCAAGTTAGGCGGGAGTGGGAATGAGCAGTTCTTC.